This T cell receptor beta chain was retrieved from a study of blood T cell repertoires in COVID-19. As for the study in general: Both acute and convalescent COVID-19 samples were obtained from the United States, Italy and Spain. Nucleic acid was either cDNA or gDNA, and it came from T cells, B-cell-depleted T cells, or PBMCs.

The CDR3 has 17 amino acids. V was clipped by 6 bases and J by 2 bases; unmatched bases: 4. Germline CDR1 SNHLY, CDR2 FYNNEI. Per the authors' pipeline: Amplification of reference gene primers provided the estimated nucleated cell counts. Data came from immunoSEQ multiplex PCR; TCRdb stores just in-frame clones and leaves some out. The V and J calls and the clone size are those of that table, but D and trimming were determined from the DNA. The top ten clones hold about 20% of a sample with tens of thousands of clones, 86% of them seen once. The chain has TRBV2 and TRBJ2-1, with 16 nucleotides matching TRBD2. The origin of this receptor is a woman aged 80 or over in a cohort sampled during active or convalescent COVID-19. The sample was peripheral blood. This chain's CDR3 is CASRGTSGRVAYNEQFF. The CDR3 DNA reads TGTGCCAGCAGGGGGACTAGCGGGAGGGTCGCCTACAATGAGCAGTTCTTC.